One sample yielded the 28 T cell receptor beta chains listed below, sequenced in a study of cytomegalovirus exposure and HLA in healthy donors. 13 Jbeta primers and 60 Vbeta primers were used for the PCR. Profiled with immunoSEQ multiplex PCR; TCRdb holds only in-frame clones, not every one. The sample includes fewer than 200,000 clones, around 76% of them seen just once. The sequencing sample was made of PBMCs. These receptor sequences come from a man aged 60 to 75 in good health and CMV-seronegative.

Only one count was recorded for this clone. The genes are TRBV10-1 and TRBJ2-7, with 7 nucleotides matching TRBD1. Germline V gene data show CDR1 as WNHNN and CDR2 as SYGVQD (reference sequence). The length of the CDR3 is 14 residues. The trim removed 6 bases at V and 7 bases at J, leaving 12 bases unmatched. The CDR3 region is CASRPGQRVGEQYF. The CDR3 nucleotides are TGCGCCAGCAGACCGGGACAGAGGGTGGGGGAGCAGTACTTC.

V usage is TRBV7-8 and J usage is TRBJ2-7, with D possibly being TRBD2 (5 bases). The CDR3 has 14 residues. Germline V gene lookup returns CDR1 SGHVS and CDR2 FQNEAQ. V lost 1 base and J lost 6, with 13 bases in between. The CDR3: CASSLGGDPLEQYF. In nucleotides, the CDR3 is TGTGCCAGCAGCTTAGGGGGAGACCCCCTCGAGCAGTACTTC.

V is TRBV9 and J is TRBJ1-4; no clear D. V was pared by 0 bases and J by 1 base, with 10 bases between. This CDR3 comprises 16 residues. Germline CDR1 SGDLS, CDR2 YYNGEE. For the CDR3, the DNA is TGTGCCAGCAGCGTAGCTAGTGGTGGAACTAATGAAAAACTGTTTTTT. This translates into CASSVASGGTNEKLFF.

With respect to this clone: The sample holds other DNA sequences that translate to the same CDR3. The gene calls are TRBV5-1 and TRBJ2-1, with 12 bases fitting TRBD2. The germline V gene has CDR1 SGHRS and CDR2 YFSETQ. After removal of 1 base from V and 8 bases from J, the junction contained 4 bases not matched to a gene. The CDR3 runs to 15 residues. The CDR3 DNA follows: TGCGCCAGCAGCTTGTCTAGCGGGGGGGCGGATGAGCAGTTCTTC. Amino acid sequence: CASSLSSGGADEQFF.

This clone showed up just a few times. The chain combines TRBV4-1 with TRBJ2-7; 9 bases agree with TRBD1. Germline loops: CDR1 MGHRA, CDR2 YSYEKL. With 3 bases clipped from V and 2 bases from J, the junction kept 8 bases outside the gene matches. The CDR3 consists of 16 residues. In nucleotides, the CDR3 is TGCGCCAGCAGCCATGCCGGGACAGGGAGCACCTACGAGCAGTACTTC. Protein product: CASSHAGTGSTYEQYF.

As concerns this clone: Additional DNA sequences in this sample encode the identical CDR3. This chain uses TRBV7-8 with TRBJ2-7, with 9 bases that match TRBD2. Germline V lookup: CDR1 SGHVS, CDR2 FQNEAQ. V was pared by 3 bases and J by 6 bases, with 6 bases of the junction left unmatched. The CDR3 has 14 amino acids. CDR3 loop: CASSLIAGESEQYF. The CDR3 coding sequence is TGTGCCAGCAGCTTGATAGCGGGAGAGAGCGAGCAGTACTTC.

This clone has a single count. The chain uses TRBV10-2 and TRBJ1-1; D is unresolved. Trimming shortened V by 6 bases and J by 0 bases, and 11 bases separated the two germline ends. Germline-derived CDR1 and CDR2 are WSHSY and SAAADI. The CDR3 length is 14 residues. The CDR3: CASSRVAVNTEAFF. Here the CDR3 DNA reads TGCGCCAGCAGCCGGGTAGCTGTGAACACTGAAGCTTTCTTT.

The chain carries TRBV7-3 and TRBJ2-1; 10 bases are a match to TRBD2. This CDR3 has 16 residues. In germline, CDR1 is SGHTA, CDR2 FQGTGA. J was trimmed by 10 bases and V by 5 bases; bases with no gene match: 14. DNA for the CDR3: TGTGCCAGCAGCGGCGGAGCGGGGGGGCACGCACGGGAGCAGTTCTTC. Its protein is CASSGGAGGHAREQFF.

DNA for the CDR3: TGTGCCAGCAGCTTAAGCAGGGGCACTGAAGCTTTCTTT. Translation: CASSLSRGTEAFF. The chain couples TRBV7-2 to TRBJ1-1; D might be TRBD1 (6 bases). The V gene's germline CDR1 is SGHTA and CDR2 FQGNSA. This CDR3 is 13 amino acids long. The V and J ends lost 2 bases and 4 bases respectively, with 8 bases between them. The full variable domain, its missing parts supplied by reference TRBV7-2 and TRBJ1-1, is GAGVSQSPSNKVTEKGKDVELRCDPISGHTALYWYRQSLGQGLEFLIYFQGNSAPDKSGLPSDRFSAERTGGSVSTLTIQRTQQEDSAVYLCASSLSRGTEAFFGQGTRLTVV.

This clone was recorded once. The chain couples TRBV7-2 to TRBJ2-3, with TRBD2 matching over 15 bases. The CDR3 sequence is 16 residues long. Germline V CDR1 and CDR2: SGHTA, FQGNSA. V lost 5 bases, J lost 3 bases, and 3 bases stayed unmatched. CDR3 region: CASSQGTSGRTDTQYF. The CDR3 DNA reads TGTGCCAGCAGCCAAGGGACTAGCGGGAGGACAGATACGCAGTATTTT.

The chain joins TRBV10-3 to TRBJ2-4, with 11 nucleotides matching TRBD1. The CDR3 runs to 15 residues. The V gene's germline CDR1 is ENHRY and CDR2 SYGVKD. V dropped 5 bases and J dropped 5; count of bases not matched to a gene: 5. The CDR3 DNA sequence: TGTGCCATCAGTCCGGGACAGGGGGATGAAAACATTCAGTACTTC. It encodes CAISPGQGDENIQYF.

The V gene is TRBV18, the J gene TRBJ2-1, with 8 bases aligning to TRBD2. The CDR3 runs 15 residues. V lost 1 base and J lost 7; bases outside the gene matches: 6. The germline gives CDR1 KGHSH, CDR2 LQKENI. Here the CDR3 DNA reads TGTGCCAGCTCACCACTGAACGGGGGGGCAAATGAGCAGTTCTTC. It specifies CASSPLNGGANEQFF. The variable domain in full, with the rest retrieved from reference TRBV18 and TRBJ2-1, is NAGVMQNPRHLVRRRGQEARLRCSPMKGHSHVYWYRQLPEEGLKFMVYLQKENIIDESGMPKERFSAEFPKEGPSILRIQQVVRGDSAAYFCASSPLNGGANEQFFGPGTRLTVL.

This rearrangement joins TRBV4-3 to TRBJ1-1; D gene ambiguous. Germline V CDR1 and CDR2: LGHNA, YSLEER. V lost 3 bases, J lost 6 bases, and 17 bases lay in between. This CDR3 contains 15 residues. CDR3 DNA sequence: TGCGCCAGCAGCCAGGGAGTCCTCCGGAAGGCTGAAGCTTTCTTT. Its translation is CASSQGVLRKAEAFF.

The rearrangement joins TRBV28 to TRBJ1-1, with TRBD1 matching 8 bases. V trimming: 3 bases; J trimming: 5 bases; junction bases outside the gene matches: 11. Germline V gives CDR1 MDHEN, CDR2 SYDVKM. CDR3 length equals 16 residues. The CDR3 DNA follows: TGTGCCAGCAGTTTCCCACCCAGGGGGCGAGAGACTGAAGCTTTCTTT. Protein product: CASSFPPRGRETEAFF. Complete variable domain (other parts from reference TRBV28 and TRBJ1-1): DVKVTQSSRYLVKRTGEKVFLECVQDMDHENMFWYRQDPGLGLRLIYFSYDVKMKEKGDIPEGYSVSREKKERFSLILESASTNQTSMYLCASSFPPRGRETEAFFGQGTRLTVV.

This clone turned up a few times. This chain connects TRBV7-7 to TRBJ2-5; 9 nucleotides match TRBD1. The CDR3 is 17 residues long. J gave up 4 bases and V 4 bases, and 13 bases lay outside the gene matches. Germline CDR1 and CDR2: SSHAT and FNYEAQ (reference sequence). The CDR3 sequence is CASSSTTPGQGSETQYF. In DNA form, the CDR3 reads TGTGCCAGCAGCTCGACTACCCCGGGACAGGGATCAGAGACCCAGTACTTC.

The table lists this clone with a few counts. The gene calls are TRBV9 and TRBJ2-7; maybe TRBD1 (6 bases). The length of the CDR3 is 14 residues. The V end was cut by 4 bases, the J end by 3 bases, with 14 bases between. CDR1 is SGDLS, CDR2 YYNGEE, per germline. The CDR3 spells CASSPRDNFYEQYF. The CDR3 DNA is TGTGCCAGCAGCCCCCGGGACAACTTCTACGAGCAGTACTTC.

The CDR3 DNA reads as TGTGCCAGCAAATATATCGTTGGGGGCCCCTACGAGCAGTACTTC. Amino acid sequence: CASKYIVGGPYEQYF. The rearrangement uses TRBV21-1 and TRBJ2-7; TRBD1 is taken as the D call from the table, unchecked against the DNA. TRBV21-1 corresponds to a pseudogene. The CDR3 has 15 amino acids.

The gene calls are TRBV30 and TRBJ2-2; D is ambiguous. The CDR3 loop spans 12 amino acids. The V gene lost 1 base and the J gene lost 4 bases, with 4 bases spanning the gap. Germline V lookup: CDR1 GTSNPN, CDR2 SVGIG (reference sequence). The CDR3 loop is CAWSAGTGELFF. CDR3 DNA: TGTGCCTGGAGTGCAGGCACCGGGGAGCTGTTTTTT. The full variable domain, with the rest looked up from reference TRBV30 and TRBJ2-2, is SQTIHQWPATLVQPVGSPLSLECTVEGTSNPNLYWYRQAAGRGLQLLFYSVGIGQISSEVPQNLSASRPQDRQFILSSKKLLLSDSGFYLCAWSAGTGELFFGEGSRLTVL.

The genes are TRBV5-1 and TRBJ1-1; D may be TRBD1 (6 bases). Looked up from germline, CDR1 is SGHRS and CDR2 is YFSETQ. V lost 0 bases and J lost 5, with 14 bases in between. This CDR3 has 15 residues. CDR3 protein: CASSLGGQGKTEAFF. CDR3 sequence (DNA): TGCGCCAGCAGCTTGGGGGGGCAGGGGAAAACTGAAGCTTTCTTT.

Remarks on this clone: This same CDR3 is encoded by further DNA sequences in the sample. V is TRBV4-1 and J is TRBJ2-6, with TRBD2 as a possible D gene (5 bases). Germline V lookup: CDR1 MGHRA, CDR2 YSYEKL. This CDR3 is 18 amino acids long. Trimming took 2 bases from V and 4 from J, leaving 18 bases between them. CDR3 nucleotides: TGCGCCAGCAGCCAACCCGGGCGGAGGTCGAGCGGGGCCAACGTCCTGACTTTC. As protein: CASSQPGRRSSGANVLTF.

The chain employs TRBV19 and TRBJ1-1; D gene unclear. This CDR3 spans 13 amino acids. The V and J ends lost 5 bases and 4 bases respectively, with 11 bases between them. Germline V gene data show CDR1 as LNHDA and CDR2 as SQIVND (reference sequence). The CDR3 DNA reads TGTGCCAGTAGTTGGGGAGGGAGCACTGAAGCTTTCTTT. Amino acid sequence: CASSWGGSTEAFF.

The rearrangement joins TRBV27 to TRBJ2-1; 9 bases fit TRBD2. Germline trimming cut 4 bases from V and 4 bases from J; bases unmatched to any gene: 14. The germline V gene has CDR1 MNHEY and CDR2 SMNVEV (reference sequence). The CDR3 contains 18 residues. CDR3: CASSSGGPGLADYNEQFF. DNA for the CDR3: TGTGCCAGCAGTTCGGGAGGACCGGGACTAGCCGATTACAATGAGCAGTTCTTC.

The V and J genes are TRBV7-9 and TRBJ2-5; the match to TRBD1 covers 7 bases. The CDR3 spans 15 residues. CDR1 is SEHNR and CDR2 is FQNEAQ in the germline V gene (reference sequence). The J segment lost 2 bases and the V segment lost 8 bases, leaving 11 bases of the junction unmatched. DNA for the CDR3: TGTGCCAGCGCTAGACAGGGTATGGGGCAAGAGACCCAGTACTTC. It is translated as CASARQGMGQETQYF.

The chain couples TRBV7-9 to TRBJ1-1; D remains unclear. The germline V gene has CDR1 SEHNR and CDR2 FQNEAQ (reference sequence). V lost 5 bases, J lost 8 bases, and 15 bases lay in between. CDR3 size: 13 residues. In nucleotides, the CDR3 is TGTGCCAGCAGCCGCGCCCTCACAGTAGAAGCTTTCTTT. Residues: CASSRALTVEAFF.

The V call is TRBV15, the J call TRBJ2-5, with 9 bases identical to TRBD1. Germline CDR1 and CDR2: LNHNV and YYDKDF (reference sequence). V shed 0 bases and J 1 base; nucleotides not matched to a gene: 6. There are 17 residues in the CDR3. The CDR3 region is CATSRDSGQGIQETQYF. DNA for the CDR3: TGTGCCACCAGCAGAGATTCCGGACAGGGGATCCAAGAGACCCAGTACTTC.

The chain carries TRBV11-2 and TRBJ1-2, with D uncertain. The CDR3 length is 13 residues. The germline gives CDR1 SGHAT, CDR2 FQNNGV. Trimming took off 5 bases at V and 0 bases at J, with 7 bases between the two ends. In nucleotides, the CDR3 is TGTGCCAGCAGCCAGACTACTAACTATGGCTACACCTTC. Protein sequence: CASSQTTNYGYTF.

In DNA form, the CDR3 reads TGTGCCAGCAGTTCTGACAGGGTGGGTGAAAAACTGTTTTTT. Encoded protein: CASSSDRVGEKLFF. This chain uses TRBV6-5 with TRBJ1-4; TRBD1 agrees at 7 bases. J lost 7 bases, V lost 4 bases, and 6 bases had no gene match. The length of the CDR3 is 14 residues. Germline CDR1 reads MNHEY; CDR2 reads SVGAGI.

In DNA, the CDR3 is TGTGCCACCAGCAGAGACTCCGGCTCCTACAATGAGCAGTTCTTC. Protein product: CATSRDSGSYNEQFF. V is TRBV15 and J is TRBJ2-1; D call uncertain. Trimming left V 0 bases short and J 0 bases short, with 6 bases between. The CDR3 consists of 15 residues. In germline, CDR1 is LNHNV, CDR2 YYDKDF (reference sequence).